This T cell receptor beta chain originates from a study of cytomegalovirus exposure and HLA in healthy donors. Points from the study as a whole: Later work found that TCR association rates differed between HLA loci; DRB1 had the most and HLA-C the fewest. In a later analysis, TCR beta V- and J-gene trimming showed a link to a missense DCLRE1C variant.

Nobody wrote down the CMV serostatus of this donor. As concerns this clone: Its antigen remains unknown.

13 Jbeta primers and 60 Vbeta primers were used for the PCR. Method: immunoSEQ multiplex PCR; TCRdb's copy keeps in-frame clones and lacks some. The sample has fewer than 200,000 clones, 75% to 90% seen once; the top ten hold roughly 2%. This TCR was recovered from a human donor in good health. Specimen: PBMCs.

CDR3 nucleotide sequence: TGTGCCAGTAGTATAGATGCCCCGGAAGCGGCAGAGCAGTTCTTC. Its translation is CASSIDAPEAAEQFF. The V call is TRBV19, the J call TRBJ2-1, with a tentative D call TRBD2 (5 bases). V was cut by 0 bases and J by 10 bases, with 16 bases left in between. Looked up from germline, CDR1 is LNHDA and CDR2 is SQIVND (reference sequence). The CDR3 extends over 15 amino acids.